The sequence of this T cell receptor beta chain was determined in a study of CD4 T cells in relation to SARS-CoV-2 and coronaviruses. Profiling relied on immunoSEQ multiplex PCR, and the TCRdb table lists in-frame clones only, not all of them. The data show about 36,000 clones, roughly 83% seen once. Study outcomes and limitations: The cross-reactivity analysis covered only spike protein, not other viral proteins.

Per the germline V gene, CDR1 is SEHNR and CDR2 is FQNEAQ (reference sequence). This CDR3 is built from 14 residues. Deletions cut 5 bases from V and 0 bases from J, with 8 bases between. As concerns this clone: Its matching antigen is unknown.

The rearrangement links TRBV7-9 to TRBJ2-4; no clear D gene. Material: naive CD4+ T cells from PBMCs, cultured in vitro. Documented subset: naive CD4+ T cells isolated by negative enrichment. This TCR derives from an adult with COVID-19. The CDR3 DNA follows: TGTGCCAGCAGCCCAGATAGAGCCAAAAACATTCAGTACTTC. This translates into CASSPDRAKNIQYF.